The sequence of this T cell receptor (beta chain) was determined in a study of blood T cell repertoires in COVID-19. Study context: PBMCs, B-cell-depleted T cells, or T cells provided the cDNA or gDNA that made up the material.

Study processing details: Scientists estimated how many nucleated cells there were by amplifying reference gene primers. Libraries were prepared by immunoSEQ multiplex PCR; TCRdb keeps only in-frame clonotypes and omits some of them. Clone size and V and J calls were adopted from that table, with D and trimming inferred from the DNA. The sample contains approximately 300,000 clones, roughly 89% of which appear only once. The CDR3 spans 14 residues. The trim removed 4 bases at V and 8 bases at J, leaving 6 bases unmatched. CDR1 is SNHLY and CDR2 is FYNNEI in the germline V gene. Participants were aged about 18 to 89 years, lived in 24 US areas, and enrolled virtually. The recovered donors of Cohort 3 showed two negative PCRs, clearance, or symptom resolution.

The sequencing sample was made of PBMCs or T cells enriched from blood (not recorded which). This chain uses TRBV2 with TRBJ2-3; 10 bases are shared with TRBD2. The receptor's source is a man aged 55 to 70 who had recovered from COVID-19. CDR3 sequence: CASSGQTSGTTQYF. CDR3 in DNA: TGTGCCAGCAGTGGCCAAACTAGCGGGACTACGCAGTATTTT.